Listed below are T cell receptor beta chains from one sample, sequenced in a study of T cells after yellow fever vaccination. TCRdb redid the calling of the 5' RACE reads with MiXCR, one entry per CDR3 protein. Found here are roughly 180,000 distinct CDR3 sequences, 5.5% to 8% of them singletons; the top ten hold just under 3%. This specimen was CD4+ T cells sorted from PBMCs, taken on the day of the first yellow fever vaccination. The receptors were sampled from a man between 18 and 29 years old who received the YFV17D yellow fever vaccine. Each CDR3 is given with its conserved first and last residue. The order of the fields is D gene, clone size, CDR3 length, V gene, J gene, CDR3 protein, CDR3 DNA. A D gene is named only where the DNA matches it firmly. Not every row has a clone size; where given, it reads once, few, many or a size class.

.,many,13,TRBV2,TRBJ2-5,CASSDVGRETQYF,TGTGCCAGCAGTGATGTAGGCCGAGAGACCCAGTACTTC
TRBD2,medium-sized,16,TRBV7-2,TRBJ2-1,CASRPLSGGGYNEQFF,TGTGCCAGCAGACCCCTCAGCGGGGGCGGCTACAATGAGCAGTTCTTC
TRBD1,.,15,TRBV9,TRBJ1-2,CASTLSGQGDYGYTF,TGTGCCAGCACCCTTTCCGGACAGGGGGACTATGGCTACACCTTC
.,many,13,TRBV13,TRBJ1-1,CATRALRDTEAFF,TGTGCCACCAGAGCGCTCAGGGACACTGAAGCTTTCTTT
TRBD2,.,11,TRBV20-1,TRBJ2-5,CSASRGGTQYF,TGCAGTGCTAGTCGGGGGGGGACCCAGTACTTC
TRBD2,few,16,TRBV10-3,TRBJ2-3,CASYPGTSGGAVTQYF,TGTGCCAGCTACCCCGGGACTAGCGGGGGGGCCGTTACGCAGTATTTT
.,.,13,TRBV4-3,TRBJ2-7,CASSQENPGQQYF,TGCGCCAGCAGCCAAGAAAATCCGGGACAGCAGTACTTC
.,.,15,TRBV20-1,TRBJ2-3,CSARVPGTSKDTQYF,TGCAGTGCTAGAGTCCCAGGGACAAGCAAAGATACGCAGTATTTT
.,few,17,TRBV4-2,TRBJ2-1,CASSQDGTSMSYNEQFF,TGTGCCAGCAGCCAAGATGGGACTTCCATGAGCTACAATGAGCAGTTCTTC
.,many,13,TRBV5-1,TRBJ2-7,CASSLTTYYEQYF,TGCGCCAGCAGTTTGACAACCTACTACGAGCAGTACTTC
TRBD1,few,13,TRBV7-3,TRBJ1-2,CASSSGTGFGYTF,TGTGCCAGCAGCTCCGGGACAGGGTTTGGCTACACCTTC
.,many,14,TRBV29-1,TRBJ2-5,CSVAHRTLQETQYF,TGCAGCGTTGCTCACAGGACCCTTCAAGAGACCCAGTACTTC
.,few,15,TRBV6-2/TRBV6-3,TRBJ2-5,CASSLGHSGQETQYF,TGTGCCAGCAGTTTGGGACACAGCGGCCAAGAGACCCAGTACTTC
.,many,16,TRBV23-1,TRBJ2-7,CASSQKDTGASYEQYF,TGCGCCAGCAGTCAAAAGGACACGGGGGCTTCCTACGAGCAGTACTTC
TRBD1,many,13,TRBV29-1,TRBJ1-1,CSVETGMNTEAFF,TGCAGCGTCGAGACAGGGATGAACACTGAAGCTTTCTTT
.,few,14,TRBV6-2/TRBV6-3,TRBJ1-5,CASSYSTVNQPQHF,TGTGCCAGCAGTTACTCGACAGTTAATCAGCCCCAGCATTTT
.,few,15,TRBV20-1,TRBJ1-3,CSARDRKASGNTIYF,TGCAGTGCTAGAGATCGAAAGGCCTCTGGAAACACCATATATTTT
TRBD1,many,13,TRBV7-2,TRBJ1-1,CASSMDRGAEAFF,TGTGCCAGCAGCATGGACAGGGGCGCTGAAGCTTTCTTT
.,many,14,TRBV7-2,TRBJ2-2,CASSIIGRTGELFF,TGTGCCAGCAGCATAATAGGAAGGACCGGGGAGCTGTTTTTT
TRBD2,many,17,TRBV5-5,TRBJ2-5,CASSPRPPAGGRETQYF,TGTGCCAGCAGCCCACGACCTCCCGCGGGGGGTCGAGAGACCCAGTACTTC
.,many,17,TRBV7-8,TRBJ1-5,CASSLIHQGRRFQPQHF,TGTGCCAGCAGCTTAATTCACCAGGGTAGACGTTTTCAGCCCCAGCATTTT
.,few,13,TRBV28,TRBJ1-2,CASSSQGWYGYTF,TGTGCCAGCAGTAGTCAGGGATGGTATGGCTACACCTTC
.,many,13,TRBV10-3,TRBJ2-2,CAIRPDSPGELFF,TGTGCCATCAGACCCGACAGCCCCGGGGAGCTGTTTTTT
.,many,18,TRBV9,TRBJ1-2,CASSIHPRLALIEHGYTF,TGTGCCAGCAGCATCCATCCCCGCCTTGCACTGATAGAACATGGCTACACCTTC
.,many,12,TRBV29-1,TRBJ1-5,CSVGGEDQPQHF,TGCAGCGTTGGCGGGGAGGATCAGCCCCAGCATTTT
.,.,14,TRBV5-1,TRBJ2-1,CASGLSDTYNEQFF,TGCGCCAGCGGCTTATCGGACACCTACAATGAGCAGTTCTTC
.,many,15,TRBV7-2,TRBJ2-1,CASSFYGGPDNEQFF,TGTGCCAGCAGCTTTTACGGGGGGCCCGACAATGAGCAGTTCTTC
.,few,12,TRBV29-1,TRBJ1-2,CSVEQVLYGYTF,TGCAGCGTGGAACAGGTCTTGTATGGCTACACCTTC
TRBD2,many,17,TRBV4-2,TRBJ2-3,CASSQSLTSGGPDTQYF,TGTGCCAGCAGCCAATCCCTTACTAGCGGGGGCCCAGATACGCAGTATTTT
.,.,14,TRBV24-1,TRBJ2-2,CATSDLRPSGELFF,TGTGCCACCAGTGATTTGCGGCCATCCGGGGAGCTGTTTTTT
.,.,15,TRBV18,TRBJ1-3,CASSPGHPSGNTIYF,TGTGCCAGCTCACCTGGACACCCTTCTGGAAACACCATATATTTT
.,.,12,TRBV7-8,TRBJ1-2,CASSFGLYGYTF,TGTGCCAGCAGTTTTGGCCTCTATGGCTACACCTTC
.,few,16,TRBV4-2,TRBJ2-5,CASSLDPGSLRETQYF,TGTGCCAGCAGCCTAGATCCGGGTAGCTTGAGGGAGACCCAGTACTTC
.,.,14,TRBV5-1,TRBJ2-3,CASSLTDFTDTQYF,TGCGCCAGCAGCTTGACAGATTTCACAGATACGCAGTATTTT
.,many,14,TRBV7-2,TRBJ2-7,CASSFGQKSYEQYF,TGTGCCAGCAGCTTCGGACAGAAATCCTACGAGCAGTACTTC
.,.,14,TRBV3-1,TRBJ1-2,CASSQGGVAGGYTF,TGTGCCAGCAGCCAAGGAGGGGTAGCCGGTGGCTACACCTTC
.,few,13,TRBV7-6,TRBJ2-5,CASSLGQPETQYF,TGTGCCAGCAGCTTAGGACAGCCAGAGACCCAGTACTTC
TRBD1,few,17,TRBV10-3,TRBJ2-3,CAIRPGQGAGVTDTQYF,TGTGCCATCAGGCCGGGACAGGGGGCGGGCGTCACAGATACGCAGTATTTT
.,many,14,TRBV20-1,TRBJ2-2,CSARWAQNTGELFF,TGCAGTGCTAGATGGGCGCAGAACACCGGGGAGCTGTTTTTT
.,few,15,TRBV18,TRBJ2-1,CASSPPAGASYEQFF,TGTGCCAGCTCACCACCGGCGGGGGCCTCTTATGAGCAGTTCTTC
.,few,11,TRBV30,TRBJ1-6,CAWSRNSPLHF,TGTGCCTGGAGTAGAAATTCACCCCTCCACTTT
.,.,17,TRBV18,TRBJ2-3,CASSPTRTAESTDTQYF,TGTGCCAGCTCACCAACCCGGACAGCGGAGAGCACAGATACGCAGTATTTT
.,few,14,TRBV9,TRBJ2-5,CASSSSTEKETQYF,TGTGCCAGCAGCTCTTCTACGGAAAAGGAGACCCAGTACTTC
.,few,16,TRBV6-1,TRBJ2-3,CASSEVGPKYTDTQYF,TGTGCCAGCAGTGAAGTCGGGCCTAAATACACAGATACGCAGTATTTT
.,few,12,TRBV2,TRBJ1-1,CASSEAQVYAFF,TGTGCCAGCAGTGAAGCGCAGGTGTACGCTTTCTTT
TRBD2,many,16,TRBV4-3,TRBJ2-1,CASSRPVGGGVNEQFF,TGCGCCAGCAGTCGTCCGGTGGGTGGGGGGGTCAATGAGCAGTTCTTC
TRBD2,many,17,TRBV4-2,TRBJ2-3,CASSQELAGAGTDTQYF,TGTGCCAGCAGCCAAGAACTAGCGGGGGCTGGCACAGATACGCAGTATTTT
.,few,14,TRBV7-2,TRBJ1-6,CASSLVFRDSPLHF,TGTGCCAGCAGCTTAGTTTTTCGGGATTCACCCCTCCACTTT
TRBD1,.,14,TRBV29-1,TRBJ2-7,CSVAGTGGPYEQYF,TGCAGCGTCGCCGGGACAGGGGGCCCCTACGAGCAGTACTTC
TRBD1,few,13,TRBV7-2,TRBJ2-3,CASLRQGGDTQYF,TGTGCCAGCCTTCGACAGGGTGGCGATACGCAGTATTTT
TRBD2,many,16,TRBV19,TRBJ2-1,CASSSWTSGVVHEQFF,TGTGCCAGTAGTTCATGGACTAGCGGGGTGGTCCATGAGCAGTTCTTC
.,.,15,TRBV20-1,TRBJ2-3,CSARVGSWSSDTQYF,TGCAGTGCTAGAGTGGGTAGCTGGAGCTCAGATACGCAGTATTTT
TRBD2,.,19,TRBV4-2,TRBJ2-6,CASSLNGAGVSSGANVLTF,TGTGCCAGCAGCCTTAACGGTGCGGGGGTGAGCTCTGGGGCCAACGTCCTGACTTTC
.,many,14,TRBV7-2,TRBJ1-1,CASTPSRWNTEAFF,TGTGCCAGCACCCCCTCCAGATGGAACACTGAAGCTTTCTTT
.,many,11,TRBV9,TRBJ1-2,CASRRDYGYTF,TGTGCCAGCAGGCGCGACTATGGCTACACCTTC
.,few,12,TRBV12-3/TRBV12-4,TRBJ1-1,CASSFASREAFF,TGTGCCAGCAGTTTTGCTAGCCGTGAAGCTTTCTTT
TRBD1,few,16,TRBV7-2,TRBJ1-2,CASSTGQGEVSYGYTF,TGTGCCAGCAGCACCGGACAGGGGGAGGTGTCCTATGGCTACACCTTC